This entry lists 18 T cell receptor beta chains sequenced from one sample in a study of shared clonotypes between healthy human individuals. Data came from immunoSEQ multiplex PCR; TCRdb stores just in-frame clones and leaves some out. The table has more than 2,000,000 clones, more than 85% seen once; the top ten hold under 0.45%. Sequencing was carried out using naive CD4+ T cells from PBMCs. Subset described: CD45RA+ positively selected. Receptors were obtained from a man between 18 and 29 years old in good health. Some clones in this sample may be carry-over from other donors' samples.

This sequence joins TRBV28 and TRBJ2-7, with TRBD2 matching 9 bases. Germline V gene data show CDR1 as MDHEN and CDR2 as SYDVKM. Trimming took 8 bases from V and 5 from J; bases not matched to a gene: 13. The CDR3 is 15 amino acids. The CDR3 protein is CASLSSGLALHEQYF. DNA of the CDR3: TGTGCCAGCCTTAGCTCGGGACTAGCCCTGCACGAGCAGTACTTC.

This rearrangement joins TRBV7-8 to TRBJ1-5; D might be TRBD1 (6 bases). Trimming cost V 4 bases and J 6 bases, with 13 bases left between them. The CDR3 is made up of 14 amino acids. Germline values: CDR1 SGHVS, CDR2 FQNEAQ. CDR3: CASSYAAGVQPQHF. In DNA, the CDR3 is TGTGCCAGCAGCTACGCCGCAGGGGTTCAGCCCCAGCATTTT.

This CDR3 is CASRPNSSGANVLTF. CDR3 bases: TGTGCCAGCAGACCTAATAGCTCTGGGGCCAACGTCCTGACTTTC. The J gene is TRBJ2-6, the V gene TRBV6-1; D gene ambiguous. This CDR3 has 15 residues. Trimming removed 6 bases at V and 0 bases at J, with 9 bases between. Germline CDR1 and CDR2: MNHNS and SASEGT.

This chain links TRBV6-5 with TRBJ1-3; D is unclear. Deletions cut 4 bases from V and 3 bases from J, with 13 bases between. The CDR3 is 15 amino acids. Germline V gene lookup returns CDR1 MNHEY and CDR2 SVGAGI. The CDR3 DNA reads as TGTGCCAGCAGTTCCGGACCTTTCTTTGGAAACACCATATATTTT. Translation gives CASSSGPFFGNTIYF.

This chain links TRBV2 with TRBJ2-3, with TRBD1 as a possible D gene (6 bases). The germline gives CDR1 SNHLY, CDR2 FYNNEI. The CDR3 is 14 amino acids. V gave up 4 bases and J gave up 3 bases, with 11 bases separating them. CDR3 amino acids: CASSADQGTDTQYF. Written as DNA, the CDR3 is TGTGCCAGCAGTGCGGACCAGGGGACAGATACGCAGTATTTT. The full variable domain, its missing parts supplied by reference TRBV2 and TRBJ2-3, is EPEVTQTPSHQVTQMGQEVILRCVPISNHLYFYWYRQILGQKVEFLVSFYNNEISEKSEIFDDQFSVERPDGSNFTLKIRSTKLEDSAMYFCASSADQGTDTQYFGPGTRLTVL.

V gene TRBV29-1 combines with J gene TRBJ2-7; D may be TRBD1 or TRBD2 (6 bases each). Deletions cut 5 bases from V and 7 bases from J, with 21 bases between. Germline V gives CDR1 SQVTM, CDR2 ANQGSEA. The CDR3 length is 14 residues. In nucleotides, the CDR3 is TGCAGCGTTCACATCCCGGGGGCTCATAGGGAGCAGTACTTC. Translation: CSVHIPGAHREQYF.

The rearrangement joins TRBV9 to TRBJ2-7; unclear D gene. Trimming pared 0 bases from V and 5 bases from J, leaving 12 bases between. This CDR3 contains 14 residues. Germline values: CDR1 SGDLS, CDR2 YYNGEE. The CDR3 region has the DNA TGTGCCAGCAGCGTAGATTCCGGGTGGGACGAGCAGTACTTC. Its protein is CASSVDSGWDEQYF.

To note about this clone: Other DNA sequences of this sample code for an identical CDR3. The chain is built from TRBV6-5 and TRBJ1-5; possibly TRBD1 for D (5 bases). This CDR3 contains 13 residues. The germline V gene encodes CDR1 MNHEY and CDR2 SVGAGI. V shed 6 bases and J shed 5 bases, with 11 bases lying between them. In nucleotides, the CDR3 is TGTGCCAGCAGCCTAGACAGTTATCAGCCCCAGCATTTT. Amino acid sequence: CASSLDSYQPQHF.

The J gene is TRBJ1-1, the V gene TRBV7-9; D possibly corresponds to TRBD1 (5 bases). CDR1 and CDR2 (germline): SEHNR, FQNEAQ (reference sequence). The CDR3 is made up of 15 amino acids. V was cut by 8 bases and J by 0 bases, with 16 bases left in between. For the CDR3, the DNA is TGTGCCAGCGGGGGGGTTAAACCCATGAACACTGAAGCTTTCTTT. Protein sequence: CASGGVKPMNTEAFF.

The chain recombines TRBV7-7 with TRBJ2-1; 7 bases align to TRBD1. V dropped 2 bases and J dropped 2; count of bases not matched to a gene: 3. The V gene's germline CDR1 is SSHAT and CDR2 FNYEAQ (reference sequence). The CDR3 has 15 residues. This chain's CDR3 is CASSLQQGPYNEQFF. The DNA for the CDR3 is TGTGCCAGCAGCTTACAACAGGGGCCCTACAATGAGCAGTTCTTC.

The V call is TRBV19, the J call TRBJ2-6, with a tentative D call TRBD2 (6 bases). Germline values: CDR1 LNHDA, CDR2 SQIVND (reference sequence). The CDR3 has 16 amino acids. The V end lost 10 bases, the J end lost 0 bases, and 16 bases lay between the germline ends. The CDR3 spells CATGDVGGSGANVLTF. The CDR3 region has the DNA TGTGCCACGGGAGACGTTGGGGGCTCTGGGGCCAACGTCCTGACTTTC. Drawing the rest from reference TRBV19 and TRBJ2-6, the complete variable domain is DGGITQSPKYLFRKEGQNVTLSCEQNLNHDAMYWYRQDPGQGLRLIYYSQIVNDFQKGDIAEGYSVSREKKESFPLTVTSAQKNPTAFYLCATGDVGGSGANVLTFGAGSRLTVL.

This sequence joins TRBV7-9 and TRBJ1-1; the D is unclear. Trimming pared 1 base from V and 0 bases from J, leaving 9 bases between. The CDR3 consists of 15 residues. Germline CDR1 SEHNR, CDR2 FQNEAQ (reference sequence). This CDR3 reads CASSLDLGVNTEAFF. DNA for the CDR3: TGTGCCAGCAGCTTAGATTTGGGAGTGAACACTGAAGCTTTCTTT.

The chain combines TRBV14 with TRBJ2-3, with D perhaps being TRBD1 or TRBD2 (6 bases each). Per the germline V gene, CDR1 is SGHDN and CDR2 is FVKESK. V was clipped by 4 bases and J by 8 bases, with 10 bases between them. The length of the CDR3 is 12 residues. CDR3 nucleotide sequence: TGTGCCAGCAGCCCACAGGGAGGTACGCAGTATTTT. Protein sequence: CASSPQGGTQYF.

The chain joins TRBV28 to TRBJ1-1, with no clear D. The germline V gene encodes CDR1 MDHEN and CDR2 SYDVKM. The CDR3 runs 11 residues. Between the trimmed V and J ends, which lost 8 bases and 3 bases, there was a span of 7 bases. The CDR3 DNA sequence: TGTGCCAGCCTCGCGTACACTGAAGCTTTCTTT. Protein: CASLAYTEAFF.

DNA for the CDR3: TGTGCCATCAGGAAGGGACAGGGACACACTGAAGCTTTCTTT. It translates to CAIRKGQGHTEAFF. V is TRBV10-3 and J is TRBJ1-1; TRBD1 matches 9 bases. Trimming cost V 6 bases and J 3 bases; bases outside gene matches: 5. Per the germline V gene, CDR1 is ENHRY and CDR2 is SYGVKD. The CDR3 totals 14 residues.

The chain joins TRBV4-1 to TRBJ2-2, with TRBD2 identical over 7 bases. The CDR3 contains 15 residues. With V trimmed by 0 bases and J by 8 bases, 6 bases remained unmatched. Germline loops: CDR1 MGHRA, CDR2 YSYEKL. This CDR3 is CASSQEGLSKGELFF. CDR3 DNA: TGCGCCAGCAGCCAAGAGGGACTATCGAAGGGGGAGCTGTTTTTT.

The CDR3 DNA is TGTGCCAGCAGTAATACAGATACGCAGTATTTT. Translating it yields CASSNTDTQYF. This chain joins TRBV27 and TRBJ2-3; D is unclear. Trimming took off 5 bases at V and 3 bases at J, with 3 bases between the two ends. CDR3 length equals 11 residues. Germline V gives CDR1 MNHEY, CDR2 SMNVEV (reference sequence).

The CDR3 nucleotides read TGTGCCAGTAGTATAGGAGGCGCGGGGTCCTACGAGCAGTACTTC. Its protein product is CASSIGGAGSYEQYF. The rearrangement links TRBV19 to TRBJ2-7, with D tentatively TRBD2 (6 bases). Trimming stripped 1 base from V and 1 base from J, with 11 bases between. This CDR3 region has 15 residues. Looked up from germline, CDR1 is LNHDA and CDR2 is SQIVND (reference sequence).